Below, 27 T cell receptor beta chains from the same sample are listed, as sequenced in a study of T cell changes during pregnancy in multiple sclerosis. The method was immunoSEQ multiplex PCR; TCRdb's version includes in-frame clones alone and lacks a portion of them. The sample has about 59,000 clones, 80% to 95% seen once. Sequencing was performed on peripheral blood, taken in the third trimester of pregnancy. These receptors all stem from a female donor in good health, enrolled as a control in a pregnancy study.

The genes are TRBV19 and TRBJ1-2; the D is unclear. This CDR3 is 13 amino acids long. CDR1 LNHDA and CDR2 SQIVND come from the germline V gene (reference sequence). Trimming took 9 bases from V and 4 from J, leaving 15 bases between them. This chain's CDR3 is CASSLLGFYGYTF. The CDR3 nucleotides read TGTGCCAGCAGCCTACTAGGCTTCTATGGCTACACCTTC.

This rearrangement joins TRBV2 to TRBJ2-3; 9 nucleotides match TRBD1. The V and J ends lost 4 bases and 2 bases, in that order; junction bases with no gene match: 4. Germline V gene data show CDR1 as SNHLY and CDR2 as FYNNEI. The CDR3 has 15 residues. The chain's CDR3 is CASSGDREFTDTQYF. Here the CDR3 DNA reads TGTGCCAGCAGTGGGGACAGGGAATTCACAGATACGCAGTATTTT.

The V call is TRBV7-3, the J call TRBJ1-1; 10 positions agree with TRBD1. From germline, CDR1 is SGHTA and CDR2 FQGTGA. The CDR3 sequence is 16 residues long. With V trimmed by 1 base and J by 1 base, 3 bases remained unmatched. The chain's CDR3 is CASSLRGQGENTEAFF. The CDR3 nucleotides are TGTGCCAGCAGCTTAAGAGGACAGGGGGAGAACACTGAAGCTTTCTTT. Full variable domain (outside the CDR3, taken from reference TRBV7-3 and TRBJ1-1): GAGVSQTPSNKVTEKGKYVELRCDPISGHTALYWYRQSLGQGPEFLIYFQGTGAADDSGLPNDRFFAVRPEGSVSTLKIQRTERGDSAVYLCASSLRGQGENTEAFFGQGTRLTVV.

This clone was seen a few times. The CDR3 DNA reads TGCAGCGTTGGGGCAGGGGTAACCGGGGAGCTGTTTTTT. Protein: CSVGAGVTGELFF. V and J are TRBV29-1 and TRBJ2-2, with D possibly being TRBD1 (6 bases). V was shortened by 4 bases and J by 5 bases, with 11 bases between the two germline ends. CDR1 is SQVTM and CDR2 is ANQGSEA in the germline V gene. The CDR3 loop spans 13 amino acids.

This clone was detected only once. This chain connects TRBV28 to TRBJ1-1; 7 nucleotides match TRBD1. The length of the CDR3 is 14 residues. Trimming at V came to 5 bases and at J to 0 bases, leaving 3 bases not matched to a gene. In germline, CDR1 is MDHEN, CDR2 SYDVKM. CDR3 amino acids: CASSPGTVNTEAFF. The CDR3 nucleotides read TGTGCCAGCAGTCCCGGGACAGTGAACACTGAAGCTTTCTTT.

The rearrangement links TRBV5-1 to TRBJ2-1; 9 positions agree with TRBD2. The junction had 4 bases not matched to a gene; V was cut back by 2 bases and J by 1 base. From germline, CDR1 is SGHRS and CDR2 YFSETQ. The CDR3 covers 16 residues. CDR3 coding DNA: TGCGCCAGCAGCTTTTTAGCGGGGGAATCCTACAATGAGCAGTTCTTC. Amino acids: CASSFLAGESYNEQFF.

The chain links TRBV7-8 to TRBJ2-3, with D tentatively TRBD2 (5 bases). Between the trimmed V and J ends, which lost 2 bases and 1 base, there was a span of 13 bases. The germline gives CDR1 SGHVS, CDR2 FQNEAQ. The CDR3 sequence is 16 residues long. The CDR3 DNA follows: TGTGCCAGCAGCTTAATAGCGACGGTCGGCACAGATACGCAGTATTTT. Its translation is CASSLIATVGTDTQYF.

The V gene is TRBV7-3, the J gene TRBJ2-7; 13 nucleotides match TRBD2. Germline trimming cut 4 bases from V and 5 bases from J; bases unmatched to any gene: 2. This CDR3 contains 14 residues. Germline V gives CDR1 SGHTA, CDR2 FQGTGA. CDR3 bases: TGTGCCAGCAGCTACGGGACTAGCGGGGACGAGCAGTACTTC. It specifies CASSYGTSGDEQYF.

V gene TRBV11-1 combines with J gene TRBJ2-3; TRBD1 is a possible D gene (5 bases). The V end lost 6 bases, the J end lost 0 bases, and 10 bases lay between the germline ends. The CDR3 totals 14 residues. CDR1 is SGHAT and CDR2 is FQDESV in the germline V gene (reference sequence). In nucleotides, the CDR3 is TGTGCCAGCAGGCAGGGATCAAGCACAGATACGCAGTATTTT. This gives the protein CASRQGSSTDTQYF.

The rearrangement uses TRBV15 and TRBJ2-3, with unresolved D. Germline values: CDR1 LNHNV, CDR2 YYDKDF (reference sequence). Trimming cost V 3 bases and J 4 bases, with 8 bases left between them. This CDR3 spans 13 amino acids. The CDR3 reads CATSSGQADTQYF. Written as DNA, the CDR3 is TGTGCCACCAGCAGTGGTCAGGCAGATACGCAGTATTTT.

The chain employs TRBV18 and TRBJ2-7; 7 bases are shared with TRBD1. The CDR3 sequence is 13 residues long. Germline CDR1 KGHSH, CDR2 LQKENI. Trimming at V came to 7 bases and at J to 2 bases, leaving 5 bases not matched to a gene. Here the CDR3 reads CASFRDSPYEQYF. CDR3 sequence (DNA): TGTGCCAGCTTCCGGGACAGTCCCTACGAGCAGTACTTC.

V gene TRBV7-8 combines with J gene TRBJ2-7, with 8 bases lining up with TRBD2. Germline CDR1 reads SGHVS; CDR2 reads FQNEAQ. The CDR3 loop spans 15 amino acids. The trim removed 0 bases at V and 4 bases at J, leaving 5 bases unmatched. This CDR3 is CASSLAPGRAYEQYF. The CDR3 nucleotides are TGTGCCAGCAGCTTAGCGCCCGGGAGGGCATACGAGCAGTACTTC.

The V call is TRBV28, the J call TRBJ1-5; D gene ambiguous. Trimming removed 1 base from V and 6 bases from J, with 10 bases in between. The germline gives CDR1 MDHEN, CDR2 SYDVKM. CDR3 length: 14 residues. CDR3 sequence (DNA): TGTGCCAGCAGTTTATCGTCACGAGTTCAGCCCCAGCATTTT. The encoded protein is CASSLSSRVQPQHF.

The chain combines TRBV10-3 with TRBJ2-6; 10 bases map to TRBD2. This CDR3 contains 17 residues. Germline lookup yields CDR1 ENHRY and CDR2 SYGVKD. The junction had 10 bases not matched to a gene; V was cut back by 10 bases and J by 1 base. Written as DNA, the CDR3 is TGTGCCACGTCGACAGCGGGAGGGAATTCTGGGGCCAACGTCCTGACTTTC. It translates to CATSTAGGNSGANVLTF.

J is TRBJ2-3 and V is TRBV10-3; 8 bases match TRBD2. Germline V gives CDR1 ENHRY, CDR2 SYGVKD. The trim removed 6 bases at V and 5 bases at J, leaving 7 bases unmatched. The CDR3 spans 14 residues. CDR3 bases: TGTGCCATCAGCCATGGACTAGCCGGAGATACGCAGTATTTT. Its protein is CAISHGLAGDTQYF.

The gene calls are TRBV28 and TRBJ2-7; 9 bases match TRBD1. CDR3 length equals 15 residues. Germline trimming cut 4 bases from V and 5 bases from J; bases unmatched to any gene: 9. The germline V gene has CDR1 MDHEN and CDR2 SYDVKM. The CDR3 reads CASSSPGQGKNEQYF. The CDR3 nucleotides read TGTGCCAGCAGTTCGCCGGGACAGGGCAAAAACGAGCAGTACTTC.

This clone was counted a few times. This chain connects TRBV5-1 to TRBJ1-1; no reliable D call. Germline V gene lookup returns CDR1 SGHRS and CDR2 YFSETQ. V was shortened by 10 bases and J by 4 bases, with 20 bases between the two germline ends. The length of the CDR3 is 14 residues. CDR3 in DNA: TGCGCCTCCTCCCCGTTAGGGCGGGGCACTGAAGCTTTCTTT. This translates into CASSPLGRGTEAFF.

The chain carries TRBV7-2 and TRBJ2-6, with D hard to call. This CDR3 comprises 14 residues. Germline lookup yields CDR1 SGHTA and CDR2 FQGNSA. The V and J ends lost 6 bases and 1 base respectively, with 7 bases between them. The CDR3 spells CASRRESGANVLTF. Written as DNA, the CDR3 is TGTGCCAGCAGAAGAGAATCTGGGGCCAACGTCCTGACTTTC.

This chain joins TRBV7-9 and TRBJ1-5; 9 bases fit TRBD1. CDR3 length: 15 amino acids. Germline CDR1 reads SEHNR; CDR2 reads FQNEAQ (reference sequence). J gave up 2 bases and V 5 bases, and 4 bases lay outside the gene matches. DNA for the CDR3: TGTGCCAGCAGCCGGACAGGGGTCGGCAATCAGCCCCAGCATTTT. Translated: CASSRTGVGNQPQHF.

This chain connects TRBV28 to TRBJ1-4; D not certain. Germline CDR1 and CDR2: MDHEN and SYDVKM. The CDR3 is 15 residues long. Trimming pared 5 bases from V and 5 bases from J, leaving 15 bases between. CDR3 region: CASSPPTRLNEKLFF. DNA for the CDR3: TGTGCCAGCAGTCCCCCGACAAGGCTGAATGAAAAACTGTTTTTT.

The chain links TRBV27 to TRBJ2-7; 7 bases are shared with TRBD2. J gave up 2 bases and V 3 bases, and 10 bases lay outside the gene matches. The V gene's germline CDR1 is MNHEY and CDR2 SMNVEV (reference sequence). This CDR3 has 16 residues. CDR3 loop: CASSFLPSGGTYEQYF. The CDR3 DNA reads TGTGCCAGCAGTTTCCTGCCATCGGGGGGTACCTACGAGCAGTACTTC.

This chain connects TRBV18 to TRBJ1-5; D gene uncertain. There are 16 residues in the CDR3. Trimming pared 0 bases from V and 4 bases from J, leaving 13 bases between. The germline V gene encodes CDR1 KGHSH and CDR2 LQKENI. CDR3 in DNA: TGTGCCAGCTCACCACCGATGAGGGAGGGTAATCAGCCCCAGCATTTT. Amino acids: CASSPPMREGNQPQHF. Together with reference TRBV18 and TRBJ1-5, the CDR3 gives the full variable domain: NAGVMQNPRHLVRRRGQEARLRCSPMKGHSHVYWYRQLPEEGLKFMVYLQKENIIDESGMPKERFSAEFPKEGPSILRIQQVVRGDSAAYFCASSPPMREGNQPQHFGDGTRLSIL.

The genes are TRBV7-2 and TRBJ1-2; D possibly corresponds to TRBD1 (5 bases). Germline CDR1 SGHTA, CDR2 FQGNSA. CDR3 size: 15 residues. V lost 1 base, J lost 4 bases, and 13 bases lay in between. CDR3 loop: CASSLGQLGGYGYTF. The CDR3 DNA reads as TGTGCCAGCAGCTTAGGACAGCTGGGTGGCTATGGCTACACCTTC. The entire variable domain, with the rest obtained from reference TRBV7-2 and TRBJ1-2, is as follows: GAGVSQSPSNKVTEKGKDVELRCDPISGHTALYWYRQSLGQGLEFLIYFQGNSAPDKSGLPSDRFSAERTGGSVSTLTIQRTQQEDSAVYLCASSLGQLGGYGYTFGSGTRLTVV.

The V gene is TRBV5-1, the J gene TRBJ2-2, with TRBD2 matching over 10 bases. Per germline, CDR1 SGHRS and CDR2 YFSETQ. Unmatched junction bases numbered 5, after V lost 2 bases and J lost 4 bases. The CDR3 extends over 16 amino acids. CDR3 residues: CASSLVAGGGTGELFF. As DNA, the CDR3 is TGCGCCAGCAGCTTAGTAGCGGGAGGAGGCACCGGGGAGCTGTTTTTT.

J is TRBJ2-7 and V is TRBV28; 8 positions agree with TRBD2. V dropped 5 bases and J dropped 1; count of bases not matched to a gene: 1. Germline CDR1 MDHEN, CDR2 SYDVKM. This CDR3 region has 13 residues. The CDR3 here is CASSIAGSYEQYF. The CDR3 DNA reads TGTGCCAGCAGTATAGCGGGATCCTACGAGCAGTACTTC.

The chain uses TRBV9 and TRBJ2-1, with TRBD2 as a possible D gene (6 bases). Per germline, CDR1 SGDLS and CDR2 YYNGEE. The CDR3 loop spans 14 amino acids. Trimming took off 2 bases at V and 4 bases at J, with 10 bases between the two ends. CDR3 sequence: CASSVGDFYNEQFF. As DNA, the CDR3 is TGTGCCAGCAGCGTGGGGGACTTTTACAATGAGCAGTTCTTC.

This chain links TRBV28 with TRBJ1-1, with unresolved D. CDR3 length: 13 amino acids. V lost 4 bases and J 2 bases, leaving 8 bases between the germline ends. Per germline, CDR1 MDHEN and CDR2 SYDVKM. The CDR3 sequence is CASSSWANTEAFF. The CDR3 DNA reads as TGTGCCAGCAGTTCGTGGGCAAACACTGAAGCTTTCTTT.